These T cell receptor beta chains were read from a single sample in a study of CD4 T cells in relation to SARS-CoV-2 and coronaviruses. Method: immunoSEQ multiplex PCR; TCRdb's copy keeps in-frame clones and lacks some. Seen here are about 65,000 clones, about 87% observed once, and the top ten hold around 1.7%. Source material: memory CD4+ T cells from PBMCs. The receptors were gathered from a human donor in good health. Each CDR3 is given with its conserved first and last residue. Size tells how often a clone was seen (once, few, many) or the class of an expanded clone, and some rows leave it out.

NA TRBJ1-5 TRBV4-1 CASSHYREPGQPQHF
NA TRBJ2-3 TRBV5-1 CASSGLTGGRTDTQYF
once TRBJ1-4 TRBV3-1/TRBV3-2 CASSWAAATNEKLFF
NA TRBJ2-3 TRBV5-4 CASSSGPSTDTQYF
NA TRBJ1-1 TRBV10-3 CAISAMGEAFF
NA TRBJ2-3 TRBV5-1 CASSRSGALGDTQYF
few TRBJ1-5 TRBV21-1 CASRDRANQPQHF
NA TRBJ2-3 TRBV24-1 CATSVWDTQYF
NA TRBJ1-5 TRBV6-5 CASRPSGQAIRAQHF
NA TRBJ1-1 TRBV5-4 CASRRAGNTEAFF
once TRBJ2-3 TRBV7-2 CASSLSGTGRSTDTQYF
NA TRBJ2-2 TRBV7-3 CASSSGTSGGPNTGELFF
NA TRBJ2-2 TRBV12-3/TRBV12-4 CASQGATGELFF
NA TRBJ1-1 TRBV28 CASSSADRGRIMNTEAFF
NA TRBJ1-1 TRBV3-1/TRBV3-2 CASSLGGDTEAFF
NA TRBJ2-7 TRBV5-1 CASSLLRGGEEQYF
NA TRBJ1-2 TRBV10-3 CAISAGQGAHYGYTF
NA TRBJ2-1 TRBV2 CASSLIAGVYNEQFF
NA TRBJ1-3 TRBV7-3 CASSPGAGNSGNTIYF
NA TRBJ1-2 TRBV28 CASSFAGGGIYGYTF
NA TRBJ2-2 TRBV15 CATSSQLNTGELFF
NA TRBJ1-5 TRBV6-8 CASSPAYQPQHF
NA TRBJ1-2 TRBV5-1 CASSRTGDGWGYTF
once TRBJ1-3 TRBV11-2 CASTLGVAGNTIYF